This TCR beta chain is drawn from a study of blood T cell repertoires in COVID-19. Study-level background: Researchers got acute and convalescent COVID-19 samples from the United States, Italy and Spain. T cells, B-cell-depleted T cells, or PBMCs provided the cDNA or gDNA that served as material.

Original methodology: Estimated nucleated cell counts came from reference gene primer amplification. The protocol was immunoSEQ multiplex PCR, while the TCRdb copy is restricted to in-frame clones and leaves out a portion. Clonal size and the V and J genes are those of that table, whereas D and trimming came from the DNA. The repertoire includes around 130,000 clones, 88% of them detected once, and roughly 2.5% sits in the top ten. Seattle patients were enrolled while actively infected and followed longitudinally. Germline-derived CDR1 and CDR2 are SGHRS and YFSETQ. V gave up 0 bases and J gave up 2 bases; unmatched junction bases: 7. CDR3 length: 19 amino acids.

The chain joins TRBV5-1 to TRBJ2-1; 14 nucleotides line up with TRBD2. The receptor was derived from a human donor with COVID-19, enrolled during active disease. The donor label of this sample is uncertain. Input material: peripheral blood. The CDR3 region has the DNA TGCGCCAGCAGCTTGGTAGCTGGGACTAGCGGGGGTACCTACAATGAGCAGTTCTTC. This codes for CASSLVAGTSGGTYNEQFF.